These 2 T cell receptor beta chains share one sample of origin, sequenced in a study of cytomegalovirus exposure and HLA in healthy donors. Both 60 Vbeta primers and 13 Jbeta primers went into the PCR. The table came from immunoSEQ multiplex PCR; TCRdb's copy has only in-frame clones and leaves some out. The sample yields about 160,000 clones, 65% to 85% seen once. The sample consisted of PBMCs. The receptor source for this set is a male donor in good health and CMV-seropositive.

CDR3 DNA: TGTGCCACCAGCAGTCCCCCGGACAGGAGCAATAGCAATCAGCCCCAGCATTTT. This codes for CATSSPPDRSNSNQPQHF. The gene calls are TRBV15 and TRBJ1-5; TRBD1 agrees at 7 bases. The trim removed 3 bases at V and 0 bases at J, leaving 11 bases unmatched. Germline-derived CDR1 and CDR2 are LNHNV and YYDKDF (reference sequence). The CDR3 contains 18 residues. Variable domain in full (rest from reference TRBV15 and TRBJ1-5): DAMVIQNPRYQVTQFGKPVTLSCSQTLNHNVMYWYQQKSSQAPKLLFHYYDKDFNNEADTPDNFQSRRPNTSFCFLDIRSPGLGDTAMYLCATSSPPDRSNSNQPQHFGDGTRLSIL.

The genes are TRBV18 and TRBJ1-1; D unresolved. The V end lost 6 bases, the J end lost 3 bases, and 23 bases lay between the germline ends. The germline V gene has CDR1 KGHSH and CDR2 LQKENI. This CDR3 is 17 amino acids long. The CDR3 bases are TGTGCCAGCTCTCGACTTGTATTGACCGGAATAGACACTGAAGCTTTCTTT. This codes for CASSRLVLTGIDTEAFF.